One and the same sample provided the 28 T cell receptor delta chains below, sequenced in a study of γδ T cells in repeated Plasmodium falciparum infection. TCRdb made new clone calls on the multiplex PCR reads using CATT. The sample lists 80,000 to 95,000 delta-chain clones, approximately 1.5% occurring once. Bulk repertoires came from Vgamma9/Vdelta2+ or Vdelta2-negative gammadelta T cells flow-sorted from PBMC. Sequencing was performed on gamma-delta T cells from blood. These receptor sequences come from a pool of human donors (malaria-infected and uninfected, not separated).

This clone turned up a few times. This DNA's translation and the protein TCRdb lists, from a much larger clone, do not match at residue 15, likely due to a read error; the protein shown is translated from the DNA. The chain links TRDV1 to TRDJ1; possible D gene TRDD3, 7 bases. Since TCRdb gives no J gene, matching the DNA to germline was used here to assign it. This CDR3 contains 22 residues. The V and J ends lost 0 bases and 0 bases respectively, with 29 bases between them. Germline CDR1 reads TSWWSYY; CDR2 reads QGS. CDR3 sequence (DNA): TGTGCTCTTGGGGAACTAGAGAGTCCTACGTGGATGGGGGACACCGACACCGATAAACTCATCTTT. Translated, it gives CALGELESPTWMGDTDTDKLIF.

With regard to this clone: With only one base between it and a far larger clone, this is likely a read error. Other nucleotide sequences in the sample specify the same CDR3. The V gene is TRDV1; the J gene was not called; TRDD3, the table's D call, lacks a check against the DNA. The CDR3 has 21 residues. Germline lookup yields CDR1 TSWWSYY and CDR2 QGS. DNA for the CDR3: TGTGCTCTTGGGGGTCCGTTCCCTCCCAGTACTGGGGGATACGCTCCCGATAAGCTCATCTTT. Its translation: CALGGPFPPSTGGYAPDKLIF.

J is TRDJ1 and V is TRDV1; 12 nucleotides agree with TRDD3. TCRdb supplies no J gene; here it was assigned by aligning the nucleotide sequence to germline. This CDR3 comprises 21 residues. Per the germline V gene, CDR1 is TSWWSYY and CDR2 is QGS. V shed 4 bases and J 7 bases; nucleotides not matched to a gene: 25. CDR3 sequence reads: CALGAPLLLTWGIRDEGKLIF. The DNA for the CDR3 is TGTGCTCTTGGGGCCCCCTTACTGCTCACCTGGGGGATACGAGACGAGGGTAAACTCATCTTT.

Regarding this clone: TCRdb's entry gives the protein of a much larger clone, which mismatches this DNA's translation at residue 9, likely from a read error; the protein reported here is translated from the DNA. The rearrangement links TRDV2 to TRDJ2; TRDD3 is a possible D gene (5 bases). The CDR3 runs 15 residues. CDR1 and CDR2 (germline): GEAIGNYY, EKD. The germline V and J ends were trimmed by 0 bases and 3 bases, with 10 bases remaining between them. The CDR3 region has the DNA TGTGCCTGTGACACCGTGGGATCTGTGACAGCACAACTCTTCTTT. It encodes CACDTVGSVTAQLFF.

A word on this clone: A far larger clone is just one base off, so this is likely a read error. The sample has other DNA sequences that encode this CDR3 too. CDR3: CALGEPGLPTFLGDRGTDKLIF. DNA of the CDR3: TGTGCTCTTGGGGAGCCCGGCCTTCCTACGTTCTTGGGGGATAGGGGCACTGATAAACTCATCTTT. The chain combines TRDV1 with TRDJ1; D is possibly TRDD2 or TRDD3 (9 bases each). V was pared by 3 bases and J by 5 bases, with 37 bases between. The CDR3 has 22 amino acids. CDR1 is TSWWSYY, CDR2 QGS, per germline.

Only a few counts were recorded for this clone. A far larger clone lies a single base away; this is likely a read error. For the V gene the call is TRDV1; the J gene has no call; TRDD3 is taken as the D call from the table, unchecked against the DNA. The CDR3 totals 13 residues. Germline-derived CDR1 and CDR2 are TSWWSYY and QGS. The CDR3 reads CALGELPGIKLIF. The CDR3 region has the DNA TGTGCTCTTGGGGAACTTCCGGGGATAAAACTCATCTTC.

This clone was counted many times. Other DNA sequences within the sample encode an identical CDR3. The CDR3 DNA sequence: TGTGCTCTTGGGGAACTTAAGAGGGCACCGGGGCACGATAAACTCATCTTT. This gives the protein CALGELKRAPGHDKLIF. This chain connects TRDV1 to TRDJ1, with D unclear. This CDR3 has 17 residues. Germline assignment: CDR1 TSWWSYY and CDR2 QGS. The V end was cut by 0 bases, the J end by 4 bases, with 18 bases between.

Turning to this clone: Only one base separates this from a far larger clonotype, so it likely reflects a read error. This sample also contains other DNA sequences that code for the same CDR3. The chain couples TRDV2 to TRDJ1; the match to TRDD3 covers 11 bases. The J gene, not given by TCRdb, was assigned here from a germline match of the nucleotide sequence. J was trimmed by 5 bases and V by 0 bases; bases with no gene match: 13. Germline CDR1 and CDR2: GEAIGNYY and EKD. The CDR3 runs to 18 residues. The CDR3 here is CACDTGSYGWGIQDKLIF. The DNA of the CDR3 is TGTGCCTGTGACACCGGTTCCTACGGCTGGGGGATACAGGATAAACTCATCTTT.

This clone has ten or more counts. Other DNA sequences of this sample code for an identical CDR3. The chain has TRDV1 and TRDJ1, with 13 bases that match TRDD3. The germline gives CDR1 TSWWSYY, CDR2 QGS. The CDR3 totals 20 residues. J was trimmed by 8 bases and V by 0 bases; bases with no gene match: 18. In DNA form, the CDR3 reads TGTGCTCTTGGGGAACTTCGGAACCAACTGGGGGATACGTCAGGTGGGAAACTCATCTTT. Translating gives CALGELRNQLGDTSGGKLIF.

On this clone itself: A far larger clone is only one base removed, so a read error is likely. The chain joins TRDV1 to TRDJ1; the D is unclear. TCRdb gives no J gene; it was assigned here by matching the DNA to germline. Trimming pared 3 bases from V and 0 bases from J, leaving 20 bases between. The CDR3 sequence is 18 residues long. Germline V gene sequence: CDR1 TSWWSYY, CDR2 QGS. The CDR3 DNA is TGTGCTCTTGGGGAGCCGACGACTCCGTACGGATACACCGATAAACTCATCTTT. This sequence encodes CALGEPTTPYGYTDKLIF.

In this sample, this clone is medium-sized. This same CDR3 is encoded by further DNA sequences in the sample. The J gene is TRDJ1, the V gene TRDV2; the match to TRDD3 covers 8 bases. Germline lookup yields CDR1 GEAIGNYY and CDR2 EKD. The trim removed 0 bases at V and 3 bases at J, leaving 8 bases unmatched. This CDR3 has 16 residues. The CDR3 spells CACDTVGGFNSDKLIF. DNA of the CDR3: TGTGCCTGTGACACCGTTGGGGGATTCAACTCCGATAAACTCATCTTT.

This clone turned up a few times. TCRdb pairs this DNA with a much larger clone's protein that differs at residue 20, likely a read error; the protein shown was translated from the DNA. The J gene is uncalled and the V gene is TRDV1; the table's D call of TRDD3 was not tested on the DNA. The germline gives CDR1 TSWWSYY, CDR2 QGS. The CDR3 is 22 amino acids. The CDR3 region has the DNA TGTGCTCTTGGGGTCCTTATTCCTACCCCTGATACTTACGCGGGATACACCGATAAACCCATCTTT. It yields the protein CALGVLIPTPDTYAGYTDKPIF.

For this clone: TCRdb records a much larger clone's protein for this DNA, with a difference at residue 19 that likely arises from a read error; the protein given is the translation of the DNA. The CDR3 spells CACDPLLGDTRNPVVDKLTF. In DNA, the CDR3 is TGTGCCTGTGACCCACTACTGGGGGATACGCGAAATCCAGTGGTCGATAAACTCACCTTT. Here the V gene is TRDV2, but the J gene went uncalled; TRDD3 was called by the table and not checked on the DNA. CDR1 GEAIGNYY and CDR2 EKD come from the germline V gene. The CDR3 is made up of 20 amino acids.

This clone has only a few counts. TCRdb has a much larger clone's protein, which differs at residue 12 from the translation of this DNA, likely because of a read error; what is shown is the protein translated from the DNA. V usage is TRDV2 and J usage is TRDJ3, with 8 bases fitting TRDD3. Since TCRdb gives no J gene, matching the DNA to germline was used here to assign it. CDR3 size: 19 residues. Germline CDR1 reads GEAIGNYY; CDR2 reads EKD. The chain's CDR3 is CACDTPGILSSRDTRQMFF. CDR3 nucleotides: TGTGCCTGTGACACCCCGGGGATACTGAGCTCCCGGGACACCCGACAGATGTTTTTC.

Of note for this clone: The TCRdb protein comes from a much larger clone and disagrees with this DNA's translation at residue 17, likely due to a read error; the protein given here is derived from the DNA. This chain connects TRDV1 to TRDJ1; 8 nucleotides match TRDD2. Germline CDR1 reads TSWWSYY; CDR2 reads QGS. The CDR3 runs 19 residues. CDR3 coding DNA: TGTGCTCTTGGGGAACTTCATCTTCCTACGAAGGGTTCCACCGATAAACACATCTTT. Its translation is CALGELHLPTKGSTDKHIF.

Worth noting for this clone: The mismatch at residue 19 between this DNA's translation and the TCRdb protein of a much larger clone likely reflects a read error; the protein shown is translated from the DNA. This chain uses TRDV1 with TRDJ1, with 12 bases identical to TRDD3. Germline V gene lookup returns CDR1 TSWWSYY and CDR2 QGS. After removal of 5 bases from V and 0 bases from J, the junction contained 31 bases not matched to a gene. The CDR3 consists of 25 residues. The CDR3 loop reads CALGSLNSLPLYWGIQKPHTDKLIF. CDR3 nucleotide sequence: TGTGCTCTTGGGTCCCTCAACAGCCTTCCCTTGTACTGGGGGATACAAAAACCGCACACCGATAAACTCATCTTT.

This clone was observed at least ten times. TCRdb pairs this DNA with a much larger clone's protein that differs at residue 15, likely a read error; the protein shown was translated from the DNA. With the J gene uncalled, the V gene is TRDV2; TRDD3 is taken as the D call from the table, unchecked against the DNA. This CDR3 is 17 amino acids long. Germline V gene sequence: CDR1 GEAIGNYY, CDR2 EKD. Here the CDR3 DNA reads TGTGCCTGTGACACCTGGGGGAGCTCCTGGGACACCCGACAGACGTTTTTC. Residues: CACDTWGSSWDTRQTFF.

The table lists this clone with a few counts. This likely came from a read error, as a far larger clone is one base away. The sample carries other DNA sequences with the same CDR3. The chain carries TRDV1 and TRDJ1, with TRDD3 matching 13 bases. After removal of 0 bases from V and 0 bases from J, the junction contained 25 bases not matched to a gene. Germline-derived CDR1 and CDR2 are TSWWSYY and QGS. This CDR3 is 25 amino acids long. The CDR3 here is CALGELSPTPFYWGIRVPYTDKLIF. CDR3 sequence (DNA): TGTGCTCTTGGGGAACTATCCCCAACGCCCTTTTACTGGGGGATACGAGTACCTTACACCGATAAACTCATCTTT.

This clone showed up many times. This rearrangement joins TRDV2 to TRDJ1, with D possibly matching TRDD3 (5 bases). Germline CDR1 GEAIGNYY, CDR2 EKD. Between the trimmed V and J ends, which lost 0 bases and 1 base, there was a span of 17 bases. This CDR3 comprises 17 residues. The CDR3 DNA sequence: TGTGCCTGTGACACCGCCCCGGATGGGGCTATCACCGATAAACTCATCTTT. Protein product: CACDTAPDGAITDKLIF.

This clone was seen a handful of times. TCRdb assigns this DNA the protein of a much larger clone, which departs from its translation at residue 5; this likely reflects a read error, and the protein shown comes from translating the DNA. The V and J genes are TRDV2 and TRDJ1, with 13 nucleotides matching TRDD3. Since TCRdb gives no J gene, matching the DNA to germline was used here to assign it. The CDR3 runs 17 residues. Germline trimming cut 2 bases from V and 1 base from J; bases unmatched to any gene: 6. Germline V gene sequence: CDR1 GEAIGNYY, CDR2 EKD. The chain's CDR3 is CACDNLLGDTGTDKLIF. The CDR3 bases are TGTGCCTGTGACAACCTACTGGGGGATACGGGCACCGATAAACTCATCTTT.

With respect to this clone: This sequence is one base from a far larger clone and is likely a read error. Other DNA sequences within the sample encode an identical CDR3. The chain's CDR3 is CALGERPLKAWYWGMRTDKLIF. The CDR3 DNA is TGTGCTCTTGGAGAACGGCCTTTAAAGGCGTGGTACTGGGGGATGCGAACCGATAAACTCATCTTT. The J gene is TRDJ1, the V gene TRDV1; 10 nucleotides align to TRDD3. TCRdb leaves out the J gene; it was filled in here by matching the DNA to germline. This CDR3 has 22 residues. The germline gives CDR1 TSWWSYY, CDR2 QGS.

This clone has just a few counts. TCRdb pairs this DNA with a much larger clone's protein that differs at residue 7, likely a read error; the protein shown was translated from the DNA. The genes are TRDV1 and TRDJ1; 13 bases match TRDD3. V lost 0 bases to trimming and J lost 2 bases; unmatched junction nucleotides: 12. Germline V lookup: CDR1 TSWWSYY, CDR2 QGS. This CDR3 region has 20 residues. DNA of the CDR3: TGTGCTCTTGGGGAACTGACTCCTTACTGGGGGATACGGGGAACCGATAAACTCATCTTT. This translates into CALGELTPYWGIRGTDKLIF.

This clone occurred many times. It differs at one base from a far larger clone, so likely a read error. The sample contains more than one DNA sequence encoding this CDR3. This chain joins TRDV2 and TRDJ2, with 10 nucleotides matching TRDD3. TCRdb supplies no J gene; here it was assigned by aligning the nucleotide sequence to germline. Germline V gene sequence: CDR1 GEAIGNYY, CDR2 EKD. The length of the CDR3 is 20 residues. V was clipped by 3 bases and J by 5 bases; unmatched bases: 20. This CDR3 is CACDPVYPSTGGYGTAQLFF. The CDR3 nucleotides are TGTGCCTGTGACCCTGTATATCCCAGTACGGGGGGATACGGCACAGCACAACTCTTCTTT.

This clone was seen only a few times. A far larger clone differs by one base, so this is likely a read error. Other DNA variants within this sample encode the same CDR3. The chain uses TRDV1 and TRDJ1; 8 positions match TRDD3. The J gene is not listed in TCRdb, so it was assigned here from a DNA match to germline. CDR3 length: 24 residues. The germline CDR1 and CDR2 sequences are TSWWSYY and QGS. The CDR3 sequence: CALGEPRTGGHLRLGVPNTDKLIF. The DNA for the CDR3 is TGTGCTCTCGGGGAACCCCGAACCGGAGGGCATCTCAGACTGGGGGTCCCTAACACCGATAAACTCATCTTT.

With respect to this clone: TCRdb assigns this DNA the protein of a much larger clone, which departs from its translation at residue 11; this likely reflects a read error, and the protein shown comes from translating the DNA. The chain uses TRDV2 and TRDJ1; TRDD3 matches at 13 bases. After removal of 4 bases from V and 0 bases from J, the junction contained 13 bases not matched to a gene. The CDR3 has 19 amino acids. Germline CDR1 and CDR2: GEAIGNYY and EKD. The CDR3 bases are TGTGCCTGTGATCCCCTTACTGGGGGATACGCAGAGTACACCGATAAACTCATCTTT. Its translation: CACDPLTGGYAEYTDKLIF.

A word on this clone: The protein recorded in TCRdb matches a much larger clone and deviates from this DNA's translation at residue 22, suggesting a read error; the protein here is obtained by translating the DNA. TRDV1 is the V gene, and the J gene was not called; TRDD3 reflects the table's D call only, with no check against the DNA. The CDR3 spans 23 residues. Germline V gene data show CDR1 as TSWWSYY and CDR2 as QGS. The CDR3 coding sequence is TGTGCTCTTGGGGAACCCGGGGGATTTCCTACTGGATTCGTTGGTGGGGGGTTCGATAAACTCACCTTT. As protein: CALGEPGGFPTGFVGGGFDKLTF.

This clone occurred a few times. A read error is the likely source, as a far larger clone sits one nucleotide away. Other DNA sequences of this sample code for an identical CDR3. The gene calls are TRDV1 and TRDJ1, with D unclear. CDR3 length equals 17 residues. Germline V lookup: CDR1 TSWWSYY, CDR2 QGS. The CDR3 loop reads CALLGNACRCHTDKLIF. The DNA of the CDR3 is TGTGCTCTCCTAGGGAATGCCTGTAGGTGTCACACCGATAAGCTCATCTTT.

This clone was observed a handful of times. A far larger clone is one base from this, pointing to a likely read error. Other DNA sequences in the sample encode the same CDR3. The V and J genes are TRDV2 and TRDJ1, with D possibly being TRDD3 (6 bases). No J segment appears in TCRdb, so it was assigned here by matching the sequence to germline. From germline, CDR1 is GEAIGNYY and CDR2 EKD. V lost 1 base, J lost 5 bases, and 13 bases lay in between. CDR3 length: 14 residues. The CDR3 DNA reads TGTGCCTGTGACACTTTGGTACTGGGAGATAAACTCATCTTT. This codes for CACDTLVLGDKLIF.